This T cell receptor (beta chain) was found in a study of OX40 agonist ivuxolimab in advanced cancers. General study points: Average numbers of expanded clones were greater in CD8+ T cells than in CD4+. Dose levels from 0.1 to 3.0 mg/kg saw CD4+ and CD8+ blood T cells expand clonally by week 6.

Patients with a history of autoimmune disease or on systemic immunosuppression were excluded. Patients had blood sampled at baseline and again on cycle 4 day 1 and cycle 7 day 1. In regard to this clone: Antigen: not known.

This CDR3 has 12 amino acids. Repertoires were generated with immunoSEQ multiplex PCR, while TCRdb's copy carries only in-frame clones and drops some. The sample comprises roughly 56,000 clones, around nine tenths of which are singletons, and around 0.61% rests with the top ten. This TCR was recovered from an adult with an advanced solid tumor such as melanoma, head and neck, liver or kidney cancer. The source was CD4+ or CD8+ T cells sorted from blood, collected in a trial of the OX40 agonist ivuxolimab. V and J are TRBV21-1 and TRBJ2-7. TRBV21-1 is assigned pseudogene status. The CDR3 bases are TGTGCCAGCAGCAAAGGGGGATACGAGCAGTACTTC. Protein: CASSKGGYEQYF.